One and the same sample provided the 24 T cell receptor beta chains below, sequenced in a study of T cells after yellow fever vaccination. TCRdb called the 5' RACE reads again in MiXCR, with one record for every CDR3 protein. The sample lists about 350,000 distinct CDR3 sequences, approximately 8% occurring once. The sample here was PBMCs, taken 35 to 50 days after the first yellow fever vaccination. Receptors were obtained from a man younger than 30 who received the YFV17D yellow fever vaccine.

The chain joins TRBV6-1 to TRBJ2-1; 7 bases are a match to TRBD1. CDR1 MNHNS and CDR2 SASEGT come from the germline V gene. This CDR3 is 16 amino acids long. With V trimmed by 5 bases and J by 6 bases, 13 bases remained unmatched. CDR3 sequence reads: CASSKQGKARRNEQFF. For the CDR3, the DNA is TGTGCCAGCAGTAAACAGGGGAAGGCTCGTCGCAATGAGCAGTTCTTC.

This clonotype was counted a few times. This chain uses TRBV20-1 with TRBJ1-2; D possibly corresponds to TRBD1 (5 bases). CDR3 length: 14 residues. Trimming left V 5 bases short and J 2 bases short, with 15 bases between. CDR1 DFQATT and CDR2 SNEGSKA come from the germline V gene (reference sequence). CDR3 protein: CSAAPAGRNYGYTF. Here the CDR3 DNA reads TGCAGTGCTGCCCCGGCAGGGAGGAACTATGGCTACACCTTC.

The sample holds a few counts of this clonotype. J is TRBJ1-6 and V is TRBV5-1, with 9 bases that match TRBD1. V was pared by 2 bases and J by 3 bases, with 3 bases of the junction left unmatched. Germline CDR1 is SGHRS and CDR2 is YFSETQ. The CDR3 runs to 16 residues. CDR3 protein: CASSFATGGYNSPLHF. Written as DNA, the CDR3 is TGCGCCAGCAGCTTTGCGACAGGGGGCTATAATTCACCCCTCCACTTT.

This clonotype occurred many times. The gene calls are TRBV12-3 or TRBV12-4 and TRBJ1-1, with 8 bases fitting TRBD1. V lost 6 bases to trimming and J lost 4 bases; unmatched junction nucleotides: 4. CDR3 length: 13 amino acids. CDR3 sequence (DNA): TGTGCCAGCAGGCCTACAGGGGGCACTGAAGCTTTCTTT. Its translation: CASRPTGGTEAFF.

This clonotype appeared a few times. The V call is TRBV10-3, the J call TRBJ1-1; D is ambiguous. The CDR3 loop spans 11 amino acids. V was shortened by 10 bases and J by 3 bases, with 9 bases between the two germline ends. Germline CDR1 is ENHRY and CDR2 is SYGVKD. CDR3 region: CATTEDTEAFF. CDR3 sequence (DNA): TGTGCCACCACTGAGGACACTGAAGCTTTCTTT.

This clonotype was detected a few times. This sequence joins TRBV29-1 and TRBJ1-1; 8 nucleotides align to TRBD1. This CDR3 contains 13 residues. Germline V lookup: CDR1 SQVTM, CDR2 ANQGSEA. The CDR3 here is CSSTQGASTEAFF. The CDR3 coding sequence is TGCAGTTCTACCCAGGGGGCGAGCACTGAAGCTTTCTTT.

Many counts were recorded for this clonotype. The V gene is TRBV7-2, the J gene TRBJ2-5; tentatively, D is TRBD2 (7 bases). The CDR3 is 14 residues long. Looked up from germline, CDR1 is SGHTA and CDR2 is FQGNSA. V lost 6 bases and J lost 5, with 16 bases in between. The CDR3 nucleotides read TGTGCCAGCAGTCGCGGGGGCTCAGGCGAGACCCAGTACTTC. Residues: CASSRGGSGETQYF.

This clonotype appeared a few times. This rearrangement joins TRBV18 to TRBJ1-6, with TRBD1 as a possible D gene (6 bases). Germline lookup yields CDR1 KGHSH and CDR2 LQKENI. The CDR3 covers 14 residues. V lost 6 bases to trimming and J lost 3 bases, with 9 bases between them. This chain's CDR3 is CASSADSYNSPLHF. DNA for the CDR3: TGTGCCAGCTCCGCGGACAGCTATAATTCACCCCTCCACTTT.

This chain links TRBV18 with TRBJ1-3, with D hard to call. V was cut by 2 bases and J by 0 bases, with 11 bases left in between. The CDR3 has 16 amino acids. In germline, CDR1 is KGHSH, CDR2 LQKENI. The chain's CDR3 is CASSPTTRGSGNTIYF. The CDR3 DNA reads as TGTGCCAGCTCACCAACCACCCGGGGCTCTGGAAACACCATATATTTT. Based on the CDR3 plus reference TRBV18 and TRBJ1-3, the full variable domain is NAGVMQNPRHLVRRRGQEARLRCSPMKGHSHVYWYRQLPEEGLKFMVYLQKENIIDESGMPKERFSAEFPKEGPSILRIQQVVRGDSAAYFCASSPTTRGSGNTIYFGEGSWLTVV.

The chain links TRBV5-6 to TRBJ2-2; 12 bases line up with TRBD2. V was pared by 0 bases and J by 7 bases, with 4 bases of the junction left unmatched. The CDR3 totals 16 residues. Germline CDR1 SGHDT, CDR2 YYEEEE. This chain's CDR3 is CASSLASGGAGGELFF. The CDR3, as DNA: TGTGCCAGCAGCTTGGCTAGCGGGGGGGCCGGCGGGGAGCTGTTTTTT.

The chain recombines TRBV6-2 or TRBV6-3 with TRBJ2-3; D remains unclear. The CDR3 runs to 12 residues. CDR1 is MNHEY and CDR2 is SVGEGT in the germline V gene. V lost 7 bases and J 6 bases, leaving 11 bases between the germline ends. CDR3 sequence: CASNEWGDTQYF. The CDR3 nucleotides are TGTGCCAGCAACGAATGGGGTGATACGCAGTATTTT.

Many counts were recorded for this clonotype. The rearrangement uses TRBV6-5 and TRBJ2-5; D is possibly TRBD1 or TRBD2 (5 bases each). The ends were cut back, 4 bases at V and 1 base at J, with 16 bases in the middle. Germline-derived CDR1 and CDR2 are MNHEY and SVGAGI. The CDR3 is 16 residues long. This CDR3 is CASSFGPEGPQETQYF. The CDR3 DNA sequence: TGTGCCAGCAGTTTCGGACCAGAGGGGCCCCAAGAGACCCAGTACTTC.

The CDR3 region is CASSLGRVPSGANVLTF. CDR3 bases: TGTGCCAGCAGTTTAGGCAGGGTGCCCTCTGGGGCCAACGTCCTGACTTTC. The chain carries TRBV12-3 or TRBV12-4 and TRBJ2-6; a weak D match, TRBD1 (5 bases). The CDR3 contains 17 residues. V was pared by 1 base and J by 0 bases, with 10 bases between.

The chain carries TRBV10-3 and TRBJ2-7; 7 bases fit TRBD1. The CDR3 loop spans 17 amino acids. With 0 bases clipped from V and 6 bases from J, the junction kept 14 bases outside the gene matches. Germline CDR1 reads ENHRY; CDR2 reads SYGVKD. The CDR3, as DNA: TGTGCCATCAGTGAGTCGCTGGGACAGCCAGGTGCTCTCGAGCAGTACGTC. Translating gives CAISESLGQPGALEQYV.

The genes are TRBV15 and TRBJ2-7, with TRBD1 as a possible D gene (6 bases). Germline-derived CDR1 and CDR2 are LNHNV and YYDKDF (reference sequence). Trimming removed 1 base at V and 3 bases at J, with 13 bases between. CDR3 length: 15 residues. CDR3 residues: CATSRAGGQSYEQYF. The CDR3 DNA follows: TGTGCCACCAGCAGAGCAGGAGGACAGAGCTACGAGCAGTACTTC.

This clonotype was seen at least ten times. Mismatch with germline at one junction end may stem from a read error. The rearrangement links TRBV5-1 to TRBJ1-1, with D maybe TRBD1 (5 bases). The CDR3 sequence is 14 residues long. Germline CDR1 and CDR2: SGHRS and YFSETQ. CDR3 bases: TGTGCCAGCAGTCCCGGGACGTTGAACACTGAAGCTTTCTTT. The encoded protein is CASSPGTLNTEAFF.

The J gene is TRBJ1-6, the V gene TRBV12-3 or TRBV12-4; 12 bases fit TRBD1. This CDR3 region has 16 residues. J gave up 11 bases and V 2 bases, and 7 bases lay outside the gene matches. The CDR3 nucleotides read TGTGCCAGCAGTTTAAGGGACAGGGGGCGGAAGGCACCCCTCCACTTT. This gives the protein CASSLRDRGRKAPLHF.

This clonotype was recorded a few times. The chain uses TRBV7-9 and TRBJ2-1; D is possibly TRBD2 (5 bases). Germline lookup yields CDR1 SEHNR and CDR2 FQNEAQ (reference sequence). The CDR3 loop spans 13 amino acids. V was trimmed by 0 bases and J by 10 bases, leaving 10 bases between them. The CDR3 bases are TGTGCCAGCAGCTTAGCGATGCGGGCGGAGCAGTTCTTC. Amino acid sequence: CASSLAMRAEQFF.

This chain joins TRBV10-3 and TRBJ1-1, with no clear D. The CDR3 consists of 12 residues. V shed 4 bases and J shed 4 bases, with 7 bases lying between them. CDR1 and CDR2 (germline): ENHRY, SYGVKD. CDR3 protein: CAISVPGTEAFF. Written as DNA, the CDR3 is TGTGCCATCAGTGTTCCCGGCACTGAAGCTTTCTTT.

This clonotype was seen repeatedly, ten times or more. The gene calls are TRBV5-1 and TRBJ1-2; 7 positions match TRBD1. After removal of 4 bases from V and 2 bases from J, the junction contained 2 bases not matched to a gene. The V gene's germline CDR1 is SGHRS and CDR2 YFSETQ. The CDR3 is 13 residues long. CDR3 protein: CASSRGQNYGYTF. Written as DNA, the CDR3 is TGCGCCAGCAGCCGGGGACAGAACTATGGCTACACCTTC.

This clonotype was detected only a few times. The V and J genes are TRBV18 and TRBJ1-5; 7 bases match TRBD1. The CDR3 consists of 16 residues. V was pared by 2 bases and J by 6 bases, with 10 bases of the junction left unmatched. The germline CDR1 and CDR2 sequences are KGHSH and LQKENI. CDR3 in amino acids: CASSPWDSALGQPQHF. In nucleotides, the CDR3 is TGTGCCAGCTCACCATGGGACAGTGCCTTGGGTCAGCCCCAGCATTTT. Full variable domain (rest looked up from reference TRBV18 and TRBJ1-5): NAGVMQNPRHLVRRRGQEARLRCSPMKGHSHVYWYRQLPEEGLKFMVYLQKENIIDESGMPKERFSAEFPKEGPSILRIQQVVRGDSAAYFCASSPWDSALGQPQHFGDGTRLSIL.

This clonotype was observed at least ten times. This chain joins TRBV4-1 and TRBJ1-3; D remains ambiguous. From germline, CDR1 is MGHRA and CDR2 YSYEKL. V was clipped by 4 bases and J by 0 bases, with 10 bases between them. This CDR3 spans 15 amino acids. CDR3 in amino acids: CASSLVDNSGNTIYF. CDR3 nucleotides: TGCGCCAGCAGCCTTGTTGACAACTCTGGAAACACCATATATTTT.

This clonotype was seen at least ten times. The chain joins TRBV7-2 to TRBJ2-7; the D gene is possibly TRBD2 (6 bases). CDR1 is SGHTA and CDR2 is FQGNSA in the germline V gene. This CDR3 has 14 residues. V gave up 7 bases and J gave up 3 bases, with 16 bases separating them. In DNA form, the CDR3 reads TGTGCCAGCACCTTCTCCAGGACTAACTACGAGCAGTACTTC. It specifies CASTFSRTNYEQYF.

The chain uses TRBV12-3 or TRBV12-4 and TRBJ2-7, with D possibly matching TRBD1 (5 bases). V lost 7 bases and J 4 bases, leaving 11 bases between the germline ends. The CDR3 consists of 12 residues. CDR3 protein: CASTSGFYEQYF. In DNA form, the CDR3 reads TGTGCCAGCACCTCAGGGTTTTACGAGCAGTACTTC.